This T cell receptor (beta chain) originates from a study of blood T cell repertoires in COVID-19. At the level of the study: Whether acute or convalescent, the COVID-19 samples came from the United States, Italy and Spain. Sources were T cells, B-cell-depleted T cells, or PBMCs; the material itself was cDNA or gDNA.

This clone appeared a single time. Per the authors' pipeline: Counts of nucleated cells, estimated from reference gene primer amplification, were obtained. This table comes from immunoSEQ multiplex PCR, and its TCRdb copy is limited to in-frame clones, with some not included. V and J calls plus clone size are reproduced from that table; the DNA served to infer D and trimming. The data contain nearly 350,000 clones, 83% of them seen just once; the ten biggest clones take up under 3%. CDR3 size: 13 residues. Deletions cut 7 bases from V and 0 bases from J, with 9 bases between. Germline CDR1 reads MNHEY; CDR2 reads SVGAGI.

The chain carries TRBV6-5 and TRBJ1-1; perhaps TRBD1 as D (6 bases). Sequences were obtained from peripheral blood. This clonotype originated in a man aged 25-40 years with active or convalescent COVID-19. CDR3 in amino acids: CASIGGVNTEAFF. DNA of the CDR3: TGTGCCAGCATAGGGGGGGTGAACACTGAAGCTTTCTTT.